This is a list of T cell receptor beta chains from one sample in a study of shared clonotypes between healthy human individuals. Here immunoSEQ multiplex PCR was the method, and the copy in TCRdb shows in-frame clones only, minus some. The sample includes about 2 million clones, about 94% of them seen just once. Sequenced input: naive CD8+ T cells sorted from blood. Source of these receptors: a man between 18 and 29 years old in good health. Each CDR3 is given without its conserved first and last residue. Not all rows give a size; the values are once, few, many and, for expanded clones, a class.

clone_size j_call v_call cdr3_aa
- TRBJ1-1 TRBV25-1 ASRFGGGDTEAF
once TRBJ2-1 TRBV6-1 ASSPWKGGDEQF
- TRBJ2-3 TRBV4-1 ASSQSRGPASTDTQY
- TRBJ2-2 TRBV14 ASSWAGTGELF
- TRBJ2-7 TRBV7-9 ASSRELEQY
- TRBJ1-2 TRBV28 ASSPDGGIYGYT
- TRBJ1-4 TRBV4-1 ASSQVAGVTGAEKLF
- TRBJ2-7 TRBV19 ATSTAISYEQY
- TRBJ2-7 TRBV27 ASSGGGLQYEQY
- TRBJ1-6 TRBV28 ASSFGQGSSPLH
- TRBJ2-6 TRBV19 ASSTGQLGLT
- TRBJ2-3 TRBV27 ASRGTSGETTDTQY
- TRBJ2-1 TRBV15 ATSFSPPSGENSYNEQF
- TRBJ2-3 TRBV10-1 ASSGVSTSGREGFSTDTQY
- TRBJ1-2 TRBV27 ASSTGRPYGYT
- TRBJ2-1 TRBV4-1 ASSPAGTGAGEQF
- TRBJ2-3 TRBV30 AGTRVSEAHTQY
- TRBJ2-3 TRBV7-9 ASSLAKGGTDTQY
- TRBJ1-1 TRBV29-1 SVVQAFNTEAF
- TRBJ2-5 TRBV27 ASRQIPGGPGETQY
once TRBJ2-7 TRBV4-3 ASSQEPGGGDNYEQY
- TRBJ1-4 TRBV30 AWNPGTNEKLF
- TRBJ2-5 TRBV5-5 ASSSGRQEETQY
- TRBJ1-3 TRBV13 ASSWDSDSGNTIY
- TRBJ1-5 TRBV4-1 ASSRLGEGDQPQH
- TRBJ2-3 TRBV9 ASSTGDTQY
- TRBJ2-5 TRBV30 AWSAKTGGRETQY
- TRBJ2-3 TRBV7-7 ASSLVEADTQY
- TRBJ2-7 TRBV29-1 SVGPSNSPYEQY
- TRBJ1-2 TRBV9 ASSADDTAYGYT
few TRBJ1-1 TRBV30 AWSVGVGRNTEAF
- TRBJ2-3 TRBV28 ASSIIGASGDHTDTQY